This T cell receptor (beta chain) was identified in a study of cytomegalovirus exposure and HLA in healthy donors. Study-wide results and caveats: By HLA locus, TCR association rates varied in a later analysis, with DRB1 showing the most and HLA-C the fewest. HLA allele associations emerged for some 16,000 TCR beta sequences in a later analysis, at 0.05 false discovery rate. Reportedly, a later analysis found an Asian-associated ancestry cluster had fewer N-insertions than the roughly 700-donor mean.

Regarding this clone: What it binds is unknown. Other DNA sequences in the same sample also yield this CDR3.

This CDR3 comprises 12 residues. Per germline, CDR1 MDHEN and CDR2 SYDVKM. V was pared by 4 bases and J by 3 bases, with 7 bases between. PCR employed 60 Vbeta and 13 Jbeta primers. The data were produced by immunoSEQ multiplex PCR, yet TCRdb's version contains in-frame clones alone and is incomplete. The sample carries around 170,000 clones, 80% to 85% recorded once. The rearrangement uses TRBV28 and TRBJ2-7, with D possibly being TRBD1 (6 bases). Specimen: PBMCs. This TCR was recovered from a middle-aged man in good health and CMV-seropositive. The CDR3 loop reads CASSSGVYEQYF. In nucleotides, the CDR3 is TGTGCCAGCAGTTCAGGGGTCTACGAGCAGTACTTC.